This TCR beta chain was retrieved from a study of blood T cell repertoires in COVID-19. Study-wide context: Acute and convalescent COVID-19 specimens originated in the United States, Italy and Spain. Sample material is recorded as cDNA or gDNA derived from T cells, B-cell-depleted T cells, or PBMCs.

Original processing notes: By means of reference gene primer amplification, nucleated cell counts were estimated. The table came from immunoSEQ multiplex PCR; TCRdb's copy has only in-frame clones and leaves some out. V and J calls plus clone size are reproduced from that table; the DNA served to infer D and trimming. The table has 400,000 or so clones, approximately 90% seen once. This clone was observed a few times. Trimming stripped 0 bases from V and 6 bases from J, with 6 bases between. Germline V gene data show CDR1 as LNHNV and CDR2 as YYDKDF (reference sequence). This CDR3 spans 12 amino acids. Researchers sorted participants into cohorts using their self-reported clinical history.

The chain combines TRBV15 with TRBJ2-7; D gene unclear. This sequence was found in a young man who had recovered from COVID-19. Material for sequencing was PBMCs or T cells enriched from blood (not recorded which). The CDR3 DNA sequence: TGTGCCACCAGCAGAGAACTTGGCGAGCAGTACTTC. Protein sequence: CATSRELGEQYF.